A single sample gave rise to the 16 T cell receptor beta chains below, sequenced in a study of response to subunit inactivated influenza vaccine. Each CDR3 protein is one row after TCRdb ran MiXCR on the RT-PCR reads. The sample shows 650,000 to 800,000 distinct CDR3 sequences, roughly 18% of them seen only once. This material consisted of PBMCs from blood, taken 4 to 6 days after vaccination. These receptor sequences come from a man aged 50 or older who received an inactivated influenza vaccine.

CDR3 in DNA: TGTGCCAGCAGTTCGACGGACCTCTATGGCTACACCTTC. This encodes CASSSTDLYGYTF. The chain recombines TRBV6-2 or TRBV6-3 with TRBJ1-2; no clear D gene. This CDR3 comprises 13 residues. Trimming shortened V by 4 bases and J by 4 bases, and 10 bases separated the two germline ends. Germline V gene sequence: CDR1 MNHEY, CDR2 SVGEGT.

This clonotype was seen just once. The V gene is TRBV11-2, the J gene TRBJ1-1; 12 bases agree with TRBD1. Germline V lookup: CDR1 SGHAT, CDR2 FQNNGV. The V gene end was trimmed by 5 bases and the J gene end by 5 bases; junction bases not matched to a gene: 6. This CDR3 has 15 amino acids. CDR3 nucleotides: TGTGCCAGCAGCAAGGGACAGGGGGCGAGTACTGAAGCTTTCTTT. Encoded protein: CASSKGQGASTEAFF.

The chain combines TRBV4-2 with TRBJ2-5; 10 nucleotides align to TRBD2. The germline CDR1 and CDR2 sequences are LGHNA and YNFKEQ. This CDR3 region has 17 residues. V gave up 0 bases and J gave up 4 bases; unmatched junction bases: 8. DNA of the CDR3: TGTGCCAGCAGCCAAGATCTCCGAGCGGGGGGGCGAGAGACCCAGTACTTC. Protein product: CASSQDLRAGGRETQYF.

This clonotype was counted only a few times. This chain links TRBV24-1 with TRBJ2-2; D is unclear. Germline V gene sequence: CDR1 KGHDR, CDR2 SFDVKD. The V end lost 7 bases, the J end lost 5 bases, and 7 bases lay between the germline ends. The CDR3 contains 12 residues. This chain's CDR3 is CATRAPTGELFF. CDR3 DNA sequence: TGTGCCACCAGGGCACCGACCGGGGAGCTGTTTTTT.

This clonotype was counted a few times. The rearrangement uses TRBV29-1 and TRBJ2-2; TRBD2 matches at 8 bases. Looked up from germline, CDR1 is SQVTM and CDR2 is ANQGSEA. The CDR3 consists of 15 residues. V trimming: 2 bases; J trimming: 4 bases; junction bases outside the gene matches: 6. DNA of the CDR3: TGCAGCGTTGAACAGAGCGGGAGAGGCACCGGGGAGCTGTTTTTT. Protein: CSVEQSGRGTGELFF.

The chain couples TRBV20-1 to TRBJ1-2; D unclear. Germline loops: CDR1 DFQATT, CDR2 SNEGSKA (reference sequence). V shed 6 bases and J shed 4 bases, with 12 bases lying between them. CDR3 length: 12 residues. The CDR3 region has the DNA TGCAGTGCCGCCCCCCGCCCCTATGGCTACACCTTC. Its protein product is CSAAPRPYGYTF.

This clonotype turned up a few times. The gene calls are TRBV12-3 or TRBV12-4 and TRBJ2-7; D not resolved. Trimming removed 4 bases at V and 2 bases at J, with 9 bases between. This CDR3 is built from 13 residues. CDR3 sequence reads: CASSSAIPYEQYF. The CDR3 bases are TGTGCCAGCAGTTCGGCGATACCCTACGAGCAGTACTTC.

The chain combines TRBV9 with TRBJ2-5; D is unresolved. This CDR3 spans 13 amino acids. V dropped 6 bases and J dropped 5 bases, with 14 bases sitting between them. Germline CDR1 is SGDLS and CDR2 is YYNGEE. The CDR3 region is CASTPPSGETQYF. As DNA, the CDR3 is TGTGCCAGCACCCCCCCATCAGGCGAGACCCAGTACTTC.

The CDR3 loop reads CASSGRANSGANVLTF. The CDR3 nucleotides are TGCGCCAGCAGTGGCAGGGCCAACTCTGGGGCCAACGTCCTGACTTTC. V gene TRBV10-2 combines with J gene TRBJ2-6; maybe TRBD1 (5 bases). The germline CDR1 and CDR2 sequences are WSHSY and SAAADI. The CDR3 has 16 residues. Trimming pared 4 bases from V and 0 bases from J, leaving 10 bases between.

This rearrangement joins TRBV7-3 to TRBJ1-6; TRBD1 might be the D (6 bases). The germline V and J ends were trimmed by 5 bases and 16 bases, with 15 bases remaining between them. CDR1 SGHTA and CDR2 FQGTGA come from the germline V gene. The length of the CDR3 is 12 residues. CDR3: CASSHGGGWLHF. The CDR3 nucleotides are TGTGCCAGCAGCCACGGGGGGGGCTGGCTCCACTTT.

The rearrangement joins TRBV12-3 or TRBV12-4 to TRBJ1-3, with D possibly matching TRBD1 (6 bases). The V end lost 4 bases, the J end lost 3 bases, and 16 bases lay between the germline ends. The CDR3 runs 16 residues. The CDR3, as DNA: TGTGCCAGCAGTTACTCAAGGACAGTTAGTGGAAACACCATATATTTT. This sequence encodes CASSYSRTVSGNTIYF.

Only a few counts were recorded for this clonotype. The chain recombines TRBV15 with TRBJ2-3, with D tentatively TRBD2 (5 bases). This CDR3 spans 14 amino acids. The V end was cut by 4 bases, the J end by 6 bases, with 14 bases between. Germline loops: CDR1 LNHNV, CDR2 YYDKDF (reference sequence). This CDR3 reads CATSTEGSYDTQYF. The CDR3 nucleotides read TGTGCCACCAGCACAGAAGGGAGTTACGATACGCAGTATTTT.

The sample holds one count of this clonotype. The J gene is TRBJ2-3, the V gene TRBV27; D remains unclear. The germline V and J ends were trimmed by 11 bases and 6 bases, with 9 bases remaining between them. Germline CDR1 reads MNHEY; CDR2 reads SMNVEV (reference sequence). The CDR3 totals 10 residues. CDR3 DNA: TGTGCCCCCGGCTTCGATACGCAGTATTTT. Translated, it gives CAPGFDTQYF.

This chain links TRBV11-2 with TRBJ2-3, with a possible D match to TRBD2 (5 bases). Germline CDR1 is SGHAT and CDR2 is FQNNGV. This CDR3 has 17 residues. Trimming left V 2 bases short and J 3 bases short, with 18 bases between. Here the CDR3 DNA reads TGTGCCAGCAGCTTACCGGGCCACCGTCTAGCTACAGATACGCAGTATTTT. This sequence encodes CASSLPGHRLATDTQYF.

A few counts support this clonotype. The V gene is TRBV20-1, the J gene TRBJ2-2; 7 positions match TRBD1. The CDR3 contains 14 residues. V lost 5 bases and J lost 1; bases outside the gene matches: 4. Germline V lookup: CDR1 DFQATT, CDR2 SNEGSKA (reference sequence). The CDR3 is CSASGQLNTGELFF. In DNA form, the CDR3 reads TGCAGTGCTTCGGGACAGCTGAACACCGGGGAGCTGTTTTTT.

This rearrangement joins TRBV24-1 to TRBJ1-3; no definite D call. V lost 6 bases and J lost 6, with 5 bases in between. Germline CDR1 is KGHDR and CDR2 is SFDVKD. This CDR3 region has 11 residues. The CDR3 loop is CATSYANTIYF. For the CDR3, the DNA is TGTGCCACCAGTTACGCAAACACCATATATTTT.